One and the same sample provided the 24 T cell receptor beta chains below, sequenced in a study of post-analysis software for immune sequencing data. No antigen is known for these receptors. Whole-study findings and limits: In patients, about five TRBV segments were more frequent than in controls, with TRBV5-6, TRBV5-1 and TRBV20-1 among them.

Libraries were made from TCR beta cDNA, and they carried unique molecular identifiers. MiXCR, run by TCRdb on the PCR reads, gives a single entry per CDR3 protein. The sample includes roughly 600,000 distinct CDR3 sequences, roughly 47% seen only once; the top ten take under 2%. The sequencing sample was made of blood. These receptors were taken from a girl under 18 with multiple sclerosis.

The gene calls are TRBV6-5 and TRBJ1-1; D is perhaps TRBD1 (5 bases). Trimming stripped 2 bases from V and 7 bases from J, with 8 bases between. There are 12 residues in the CDR3. Germline V gene data show CDR1 as MNHEY and CDR2 as SVGAGI. The CDR3: CASSYDGGEAFF. The CDR3 region has the DNA TGTGCCAGCAGTTACGACGGGGGTGAAGCTTTCTTT.

This chain's CDR3 is CASSSGQGLGQTYNEQFF. The DNA of the CDR3 is TGTGCCAGCAGCTCGGGCCAGGGACTAGGCCAAACGTACAATGAGCAGTTCTTC. The rearrangement links TRBV5-6 to TRBJ2-1, with 8 nucleotides matching TRBD2. CDR1 and CDR2 (germline): SGHDT, YYEEEE. This CDR3 spans 18 amino acids. V shed 3 bases and J 4 bases; nucleotides not matched to a gene: 15.

The chain combines TRBV29-1 with TRBJ1-1; D is ambiguous. The CDR3 has 13 amino acids. Trimming left V 6 bases short and J 3 bases short, with 14 bases between. The germline CDR1 and CDR2 sequences are SQVTM and ANQGSEA. The chain's CDR3 is CSVQPLRDTEAFF. The DNA for the CDR3 is TGCAGCGTCCAGCCATTGCGGGACACTGAAGCTTTCTTT.

This rearrangement joins TRBV5-1 to TRBJ2-1; a possible D gene is TRBD2 (6 bases). The germline V gene has CDR1 SGHRS and CDR2 YFSETQ. The length of the CDR3 is 15 residues. V lost 4 bases and J lost 4, with 15 bases in between. CDR3 in amino acids: CASSTLAGQYNEQFF. DNA for the CDR3: TGCGCCAGCAGCACCTTGGCGGGGCAGTACAATGAGCAGTTCTTC.

The chain uses TRBV9 and TRBJ1-5; D is ambiguous. V lost 0 bases to trimming and J lost 9 bases, with 16 bases between them. CDR1 is SGDLS, CDR2 YYNGEE, per germline. There are 15 residues in the CDR3. In DNA form, the CDR3 reads TGTGCCAGCAGCGTAGGGAAGGGTTGGAACTCGCCCCAGCATTTT. Protein product: CASSVGKGWNSPQHF.

The chain links TRBV12-3 or TRBV12-4 to TRBJ2-1; TRBD2 aligns across 10 bases. The J segment lost 3 bases and the V segment lost 4 bases, leaving 3 bases of the junction unmatched. The CDR3 contains 15 residues. The CDR3 nucleotides are TGTGCCAGCAGTTCCCCTAGCGGGAGCTACAATGAGCAGTTCTTC. It is translated as CASSSPSGSYNEQFF.

This chain uses TRBV7-2 with TRBJ1-2, with 7 nucleotides matching TRBD1. The germline CDR1 and CDR2 sequences are SGHTA and FQGNSA. The CDR3 is 19 residues long. Trimming at V came to 1 base and at J to 4 bases, leaving 18 bases not matched to a gene. CDR3 in amino acids: CASSLEGPGAGGTGYGYTF. The CDR3 DNA sequence: TGTGCCAGCAGCTTAGAGGGTCCGGGGGCAGGGGGTACGGGCTATGGCTACACCTTC.

This clonotype was counted at least ten times. The V gene is TRBV5-6, the J gene TRBJ1-2; possible D gene TRBD1, 5 bases. V lost 3 bases, J lost 5 bases, and 17 bases lay in between. Germline CDR1 SGHDT, CDR2 YYEEEE. The CDR3 sequence is 15 residues long. The CDR3 loop reads CASSSPVTDKYGYTF. For the CDR3, the DNA is TGTGCCAGCAGCTCGCCCGTGACAGATAAATATGGCTACACCTTC. The full variable domain, in which reference TRBV5-6 and TRBJ1-2 provide the parts outside the CDR3, is DAGVTQSPTHLIKTRGQQVTLRCSPKSGHDTVSWYQQALGQGPQFIFQYYEEEERQRGNFPDRFSGHQFPNYSSELNVNALLLGDSALYLCASSSPVTDKYGYTFGSGTRLTVV.

The chain joins TRBV20-1 to TRBJ1-2, with D perhaps matching TRBD1 (6 bases). CDR1 and CDR2 from the germline V gene are DFQATT and SNEGSKA (reference sequence). The V end was cut by 6 bases, the J end by 3 bases, with 23 bases between. This CDR3 comprises 16 residues. CDR3 sequence: CSAHEGQGSTDYGYTF. The CDR3 coding sequence is TGCAGTGCCCATGAAGGGCAGGGGAGCACTGACTATGGCTACACCTTC.

This clonotype showed up just a few times. The CDR3 DNA follows: TGTGCCAGCAGTGAAGGGAGGTTCTACAATGAGCAGTTCTTC. Its translation: CASSEGRFYNEQFF. The chain uses TRBV2 and TRBJ2-1; TRBD2 is a possible D gene (5 bases). Germline loops: CDR1 SNHLY, CDR2 FYNNEI. The V gene lost 1 base and the J gene lost 3 bases, with 7 bases spanning the gap. CDR3 length: 14 amino acids.

This clonotype came up a few times. The chain employs TRBV7-9 and TRBJ1-4; D is undetermined. Trimming shortened V by 2 bases and J by 5 bases, and 21 bases separated the two germline ends. The CDR3 consists of 18 residues. Germline V gives CDR1 SEHNR, CDR2 FQNEAQ (reference sequence). CDR3 protein: CASSLNAALAAENEKLFF. CDR3 DNA sequence: TGTGCCAGCAGCTTAAACGCCGCTCTAGCAGCTGAAAATGAAAAACTGTTTTTT.

The J gene is TRBJ2-7, the V gene TRBV7-2; no definite D call. Per germline, CDR1 SGHTA and CDR2 FQGNSA. The CDR3 length is 14 residues. Deletions cut 1 base from V and 2 bases from J, with 9 bases between. The CDR3 spells CASSLGARAYEQYF. CDR3 DNA: TGTGCCAGCAGCTTAGGTGCCAGAGCCTACGAGCAGTACTTC.

Notes on this clonotype: The junction departs from the called germline gene at one end, perhaps through a read error. The chain uses TRBV5-4 and TRBJ1-1; no clear D. In germline, CDR1 is SGHNT, CDR2 YYREEE (reference sequence). The CDR3 runs to 15 residues. CDR3 nucleotides: TGTGCCAGCAGCTTGGAAGTAGGTATGAACACTGAAGCCTTCTTT. Protein product: CASSLEVGMNTEAFF.

This rearrangement joins TRBV5-1 to TRBJ2-7; 7 nucleotides agree with TRBD1. In germline, CDR1 is SGHRS, CDR2 YFSETQ. V lost 4 bases and J lost 3; bases outside the gene matches: 10. The CDR3 length is 15 residues. The CDR3 here is CASSLRRQGSYEQYF. CDR3 sequence (DNA): TGCGCCAGCAGCCTCCGTCGACAGGGAAGCTACGAGCAGTACTTC.

V usage is TRBV7-2 and J usage is TRBJ2-3, with 7 positions matching TRBD1. This CDR3 has 15 amino acids. Trimming cost V 5 bases and J 0 bases; bases outside gene matches: 5. Germline V CDR1 and CDR2: SGHTA, FQGNSA. In nucleotides, the CDR3 is TGTGCCAGCAGCCCGACAGGGTCTAGCACAGATACGCAGTATTTT. This encodes CASSPTGSSTDTQYF. The complete variable domain, with remaining parts taken from reference TRBV7-2 and TRBJ2-3, reads GAGVSQSPSNKVTEKGKDVELRCDPISGHTALYWYRQSLGQGLEFLIYFQGNSAPDKSGLPSDRFSAERTGGSVSTLTIQRTQQEDSAVYLCASSPTGSSTDTQYFGPGTRLTVL.

In this sample, this clonotype turned up once. J is TRBJ1-6 and V is TRBV28; D is possibly TRBD1 (5 bases). The CDR3 runs 13 residues. Germline loops: CDR1 MDHEN, CDR2 SYDVKM. The germline V and J ends were trimmed by 8 bases and 4 bases, with 9 bases remaining between them. CDR3 region: CASEDRYNSPLHF. In nucleotides, the CDR3 is TGTGCCAGCGAAGACAGATATAATTCACCCCTCCACTTT.

The chain employs TRBV3-1 and TRBJ2-5; 8 positions match TRBD1. Per the germline V gene, CDR1 is LGHDT and CDR2 is YNNKEL (reference sequence). V was pared by 0 bases and J by 5 bases, with 5 bases of the junction left unmatched. CDR3 length: 15 amino acids. In nucleotides, the CDR3 is TGTGCCAGCAGCCAAGACACAGGGGGGTTGGAGACCCAGTACTTC. Residues: CASSQDTGGLETQYF.

The V and J genes are TRBV10-3 and TRBJ2-4; 7 bases match TRBD1. The assigned J gene may be wrong: the sequence end matches TRBJ2-7 better. The germline CDR1 and CDR2 sequences are ENHRY and SYGVKD. This CDR3 comprises 14 residues. The CDR3 DNA reads as TGTGCCATCAGTGAGCAGGTGACAGGGAGCGAGCAGTACTTC. The encoded protein is CAISEQVTGSEQYF.

This clonotype has a handful of counts. The chain recombines TRBV14 with TRBJ2-7, with D perhaps matching TRBD2 (6 bases). The CDR3 spans 14 residues. V dropped 1 base and J dropped 4 bases, with 11 bases sitting between them. Germline values: CDR1 SGHDN, CDR2 FVKESK. In DNA, the CDR3 is TGTGCCAGCAGCCAAGTGGGCCGGGAGTACGAGCAGTACTTC. Its translation: CASSQVGREYEQYF.

This clonotype is a singleton in its sample. The CDR3 bases are TGTGCCAGCAGTGAAGCGCTTCGGGGCCCCTCGTTTCTAGGCCAAGCTTTCTTT. Translation gives CASSEALRGPSFLGQAFF. The chain employs TRBV2 and TRBJ1-1; tentative D call: TRBD1 (5 bases). V was pared by 0 bases and J by 9 bases, with 26 bases between. The CDR3 runs 18 residues. CDR1 and CDR2 (germline): SNHLY, FYNNEI.

The V gene is TRBV7-2, the J gene TRBJ2-4; TRBD1 or TRBD2 may be the D gene (5 bases each). The J call could be wrong; TRBJ2-7 is a better fit for the DNA end. CDR3 length: 14 residues. Germline V gives CDR1 SGHTA, CDR2 FQGNSA. CDR3 protein: CASSIRDGPYEQYF. The CDR3 DNA reads as TGTGCCAGCAGCATCAGGGACGGACCCTACGAGCAGTACTTC.

This clonotype was found a few times. The chain carries TRBV20-1 and TRBJ2-3; tentative D call: TRBD1 (5 bases). From germline, CDR1 is DFQATT and CDR2 SNEGSKA (reference sequence). The CDR3 runs to 16 residues. Trimming removed 0 bases at V and 4 bases at J, with 17 bases between. The CDR3 region is CSARDYQGWASDTQYF. In DNA form, the CDR3 reads TGCAGTGCTAGAGATTACCAGGGTTGGGCATCAGATACGCAGTATTTT.

The chain is built from TRBV7-9 and TRBJ2-3; D is ambiguous. This CDR3 has 12 residues. V lost 4 bases and J lost 7, with 9 bases in between. Germline-derived CDR1 and CDR2 are SEHNR and FQNEAQ (reference sequence). CDR3 sequence (DNA): TGTGCCAGCAGCTCAAGCGTCAATACGCAGTATTTT. Encoded protein: CASSSSVNTQYF. Combining the CDR3 with reference TRBV7-9 and TRBJ2-3 gives the whole variable domain DTGVSQNPRHKITKRGQNVTFRCDPISEHNRLYWYRQTLGQGPEFLTYFQNEAQLEKSRLLSDRFSAERPKGSFSTLEIQRTEQGDSAMYLCASSSSVNTQYFGPGTRLTVL.

This clonotype was picked up a small number of times. The chain uses TRBV5-6 and TRBJ2-7, with 9 bases matching TRBD1. The CDR3 spans 15 residues. The V segment lost 4 bases and the J segment 1 base; nucleotides outside the gene matches: 6. CDR1 and CDR2 (germline): SGHDT, YYEEEE. CDR3 DNA: TGTGCCAGCAGCGGAACAGGGGGCTTTTCCTACGAGCAGTACTTC. Encoded protein: CASSGTGGFSYEQYF.